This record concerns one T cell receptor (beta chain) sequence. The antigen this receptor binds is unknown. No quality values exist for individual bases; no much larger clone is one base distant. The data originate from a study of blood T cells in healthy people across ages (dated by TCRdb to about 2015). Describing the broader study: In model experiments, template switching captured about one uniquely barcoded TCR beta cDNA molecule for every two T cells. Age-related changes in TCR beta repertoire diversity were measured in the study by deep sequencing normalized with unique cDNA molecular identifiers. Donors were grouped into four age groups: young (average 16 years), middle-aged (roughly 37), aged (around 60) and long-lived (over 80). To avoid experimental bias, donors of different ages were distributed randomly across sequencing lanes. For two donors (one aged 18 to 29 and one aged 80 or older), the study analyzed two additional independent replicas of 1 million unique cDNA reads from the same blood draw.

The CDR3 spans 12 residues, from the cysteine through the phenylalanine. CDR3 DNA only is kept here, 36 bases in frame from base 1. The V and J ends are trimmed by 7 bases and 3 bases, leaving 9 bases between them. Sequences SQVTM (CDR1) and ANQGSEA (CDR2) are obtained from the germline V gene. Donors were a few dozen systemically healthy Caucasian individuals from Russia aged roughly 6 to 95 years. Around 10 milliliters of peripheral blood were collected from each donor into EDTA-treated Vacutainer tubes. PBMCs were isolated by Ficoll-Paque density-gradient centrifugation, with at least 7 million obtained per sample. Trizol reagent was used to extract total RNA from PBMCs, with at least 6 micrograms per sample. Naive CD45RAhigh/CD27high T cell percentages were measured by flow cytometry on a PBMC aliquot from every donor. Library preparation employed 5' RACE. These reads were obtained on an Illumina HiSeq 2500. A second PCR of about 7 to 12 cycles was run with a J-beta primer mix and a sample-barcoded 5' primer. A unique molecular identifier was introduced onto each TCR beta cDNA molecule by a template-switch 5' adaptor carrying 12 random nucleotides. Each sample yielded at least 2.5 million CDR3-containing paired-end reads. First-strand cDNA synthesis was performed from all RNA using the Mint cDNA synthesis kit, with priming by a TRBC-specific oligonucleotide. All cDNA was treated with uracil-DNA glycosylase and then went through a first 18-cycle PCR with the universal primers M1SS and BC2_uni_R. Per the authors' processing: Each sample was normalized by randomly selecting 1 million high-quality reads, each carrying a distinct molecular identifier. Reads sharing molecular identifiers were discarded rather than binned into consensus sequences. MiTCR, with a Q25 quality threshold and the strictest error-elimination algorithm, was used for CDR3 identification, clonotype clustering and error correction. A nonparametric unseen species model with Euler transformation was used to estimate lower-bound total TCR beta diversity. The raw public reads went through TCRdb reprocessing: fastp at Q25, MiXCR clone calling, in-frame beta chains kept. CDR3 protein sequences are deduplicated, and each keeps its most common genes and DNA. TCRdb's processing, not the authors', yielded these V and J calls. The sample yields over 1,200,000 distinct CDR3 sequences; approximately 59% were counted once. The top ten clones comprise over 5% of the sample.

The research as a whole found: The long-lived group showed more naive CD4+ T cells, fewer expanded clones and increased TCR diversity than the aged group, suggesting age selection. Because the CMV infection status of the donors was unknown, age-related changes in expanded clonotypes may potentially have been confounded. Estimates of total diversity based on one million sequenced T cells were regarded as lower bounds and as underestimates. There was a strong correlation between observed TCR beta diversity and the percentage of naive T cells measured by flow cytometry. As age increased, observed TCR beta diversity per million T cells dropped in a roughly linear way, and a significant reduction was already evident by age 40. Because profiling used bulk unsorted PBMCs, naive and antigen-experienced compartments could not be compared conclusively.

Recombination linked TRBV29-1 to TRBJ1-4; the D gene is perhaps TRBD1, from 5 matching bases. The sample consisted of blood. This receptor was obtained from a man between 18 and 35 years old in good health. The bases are TGCAGCGGCGGGACCCCTAATGAAAAACTGTTTTTT. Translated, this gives CSGGTPNEKLFF.